Below are 14 T cell receptor beta chains sequenced from a single sample in a study of cytomegalovirus exposure and HLA in healthy donors (dated by TCRdb to the late 2010s). Library creation used the immunoSEQ multiplex PCR assay. For the multiplex PCR, a mixture combining 60 forward primers for TCR Vbeta segments and 13 reverse primers for TCR Jbeta segments was used. TCRdb stores this immuneACCESS table with in-frame sequences only. Part of the clones is absent; in the studies checked, under half of the shortfall reflects unresolved V genes, and no reason is known for the rest. The sample table lists around 250,000 clones, about 86% of them with a count of one. In total, the top ten clones hold approximately 8.4% of the sample. The sequencing sample was made of PBMCs. The receptors were sampled from a woman aged 55-70 years in good health and CMV-seropositive.

For the CDR3, the DNA is TGTGCCAGCAGTTTAGGTAAGGGGTTGGGCCAGCCCCAGCATTTT. It is translated as CASSLGKGLGQPQHF. The rearrangement joins TRBV27 to TRBJ1-5; D perhaps matches TRBD1 (5 bases). The CDR3 sequence is 15 residues long. In germline, CDR1 is MNHEY, CDR2 SMNVEV (reference sequence). V lost 2 bases to trimming and J lost 7 bases, with 15 bases between them.

The chain joins TRBV9 to TRBJ2-7; tentatively, D is TRBD2 (5 bases). The V and J ends lost 4 bases and 4 bases respectively, with 12 bases between them. The CDR3 consists of 13 residues. The germline V gene has CDR1 SGDLS and CDR2 YYNGEE. CDR3 DNA: TGTGCCAGCAGCTCCCCGGGCGGGTACGAGCAGTACTTC. Its translation is CASSSPGGYEQYF.

This clone has just a few counts. The chain couples TRBV5-1 to TRBJ2-1; TRBD2 matches at 11 bases. V was clipped by 0 bases and J by 1 base; unmatched bases: 9. The germline V gene has CDR1 SGHRS and CDR2 YFSETQ. This CDR3 spans 19 amino acids. The CDR3 reads CASSLGTSGTSGSYNEQFF. The CDR3 coding sequence is TGCGCCAGCAGCTTGGGGACTTCCGGGACTAGCGGATCCTACAATGAGCAGTTCTTC.

This chain uses TRBV29-1 with TRBJ1-2; D is unclear. With 0 bases removed from V and 4 bases from J, the gap between germline ends came to 9 bases. Germline-derived CDR1 and CDR2 are SQVTM and ANQGSEA. The CDR3 has 13 residues. The CDR3 spells CSVEDGLLYGYTF. Written as DNA, the CDR3 is TGCAGCGTTGAAGACGGACTACTCTATGGCTACACCTTC.

The chain combines TRBV29-1 with TRBJ1-1; 10 positions agree with TRBD1. The germline CDR1 and CDR2 sequences are SQVTM and ANQGSEA. J gave up 3 bases and V 4 bases, and 8 bases lay outside the gene matches. CDR3 length: 15 amino acids. The CDR3 sequence is CSVGRDRGQDTEAFF. The CDR3 nucleotides are TGCAGCGTTGGCCGGGACAGGGGTCAGGACACTGAAGCTTTCTTT.

The chain recombines TRBV4-1 with TRBJ1-6, with D possibly TRBD1 on 5 matching bases. The germline V and J ends were trimmed by 4 bases and 8 bases, with 9 bases remaining between them. The CDR3 length is 13 residues. Germline lookup yields CDR1 MGHRA and CDR2 YSYEKL. CDR3 DNA sequence: TGCGCCAGCAGCCCAGGGTGGGATTCACCCCTCCACTTT. This codes for CASSPGWDSPLHF.

CDR3: CASSLELESEAFF. The CDR3 DNA follows: TGTGCCAGCAGCTTAGAATTGGAGAGTGAAGCTTTCTTT. The rearrangement joins TRBV11-2 to TRBJ1-1; D gene uncertain. Between the trimmed V and J ends, which lost 0 bases and 7 bases, there was a span of 9 bases. The germline V gene has CDR1 SGHAT and CDR2 FQNNGV. The CDR3 is 13 residues long.

The J gene is TRBJ1-4, the V gene TRBV11-2, with 8 bases aligning to TRBD1. Germline V gives CDR1 SGHAT, CDR2 FQNNGV. V shed 4 bases, J shed 5 bases, and the junction held 3 bases outside the gene matches. This CDR3 contains 14 residues. CDR3 nucleotide sequence: TGTGCCAGCAGCTCGGACAGGGTCAATGAAAAACTGTTTTTT. It translates to CASSSDRVNEKLFF.

A few counts support this clone. The genes are TRBV4-1 and TRBJ1-2; D is ambiguous. The CDR3 sequence is 17 residues long. Germline values: CDR1 MGHRA, CDR2 YSYEKL. The V gene lost 0 bases and the J gene lost 8 bases, with 22 bases spanning the gap. The CDR3 DNA sequence: TGCGCCAGCAGCCAAGATCTTCAGGAGGGATTTGGGAGAGGCTACACCTTC. As protein: CASSQDLQEGFGRGYTF.

The rearrangement uses TRBV27 and TRBJ1-5; D remains ambiguous. V lost 2 bases to trimming and J lost 4 bases, with 6 bases between them. The CDR3 totals 13 residues. CDR1 and CDR2 (germline): MNHEY, SMNVEV (reference sequence). The CDR3 nucleotides read TGTGCCAGCAGTTTACGAGGGAATCAGCCCCAGCATTTT. It is translated as CASSLRGNQPQHF.

This rearrangement joins TRBV11-2 to TRBJ2-1, with TRBD2 matching 10 bases. V was pared by 5 bases and J by 7 bases, with 14 bases of the junction left unmatched. This CDR3 spans 17 amino acids. Germline loops: CDR1 SGHAT, CDR2 FQNNGV. The CDR3 nucleotides are TGTGCCAGCAGCCTCTCTAGCGGGAGTCAGGGTTGGAATGAGCAGTTCTTC. Translating it yields CASSLSSGSQGWNEQFF.

The chain combines TRBV12-5 with TRBJ2-3; possible D gene TRBD2, 5 bases. Trimming stripped 1 base from V and 1 base from J, with 15 bases between. The germline V gene has CDR1 LGHNT and CDR2 FRNRAP. The CDR3 loop spans 17 amino acids. DNA of the CDR3: TGTGCTAGTGGTTTGGCTTTACTAGTGATCGGCACAGATACGCAGTATTTT. Translated: CASGLALLVIGTDTQYF.

This sequence joins TRBV27 and TRBJ2-1, with TRBD2 identical over 13 bases. The V gene end was trimmed by 4 bases and the J gene end by 5 bases; junction bases not matched to a gene: 5. This CDR3 region has 16 residues. Germline V gene data show CDR1 as MNHEY and CDR2 as SMNVEV (reference sequence). DNA of the CDR3: TGTGCCAGCAGTTCGTACGGGACTAGCGGGAACAATGAGCAGTTCTTC. This codes for CASSSYGTSGNNEQFF.

The V and J genes are TRBV6-5 and TRBJ2-4, with 7 nucleotides matching TRBD2. V gave up 5 bases and J gave up 7 bases; unmatched junction bases: 8. The length of the CDR3 is 14 residues. CDR1 is MNHEY and CDR2 is SVGAGI in the germline V gene. The CDR3, as DNA: TGTGCCAGCAGTCCCCCGGGACTAACGAACATTCAGTACTTC. Its translation is CASSPPGLTNIQYF.